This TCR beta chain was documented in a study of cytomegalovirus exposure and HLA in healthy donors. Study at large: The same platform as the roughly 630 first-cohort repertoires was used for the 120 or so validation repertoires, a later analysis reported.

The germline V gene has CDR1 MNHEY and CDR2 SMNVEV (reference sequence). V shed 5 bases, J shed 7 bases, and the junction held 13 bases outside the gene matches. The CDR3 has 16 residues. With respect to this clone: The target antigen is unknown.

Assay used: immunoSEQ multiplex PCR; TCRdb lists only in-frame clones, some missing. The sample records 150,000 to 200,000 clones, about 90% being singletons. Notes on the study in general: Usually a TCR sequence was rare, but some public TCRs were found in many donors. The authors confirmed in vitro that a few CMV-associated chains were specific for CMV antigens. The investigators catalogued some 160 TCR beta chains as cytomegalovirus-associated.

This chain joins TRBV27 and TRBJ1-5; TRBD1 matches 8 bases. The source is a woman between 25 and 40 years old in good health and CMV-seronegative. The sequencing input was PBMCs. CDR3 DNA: TGTGCCAGCAGTCCGTCGACAGGGGAGGTATACCAGCCCCAGCATTTT. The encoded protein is CASSPSTGEVYQPQHF.